The sequence of this T cell receptor beta chain was determined in a study of T cell repertoires in cytomegalovirus infection. Study-level results: HLA-C-restricted TCR beta clonotypes specific for CMV led the ex vivo response.

This clonotype was detected many times. Its target is unknown. CDR3 length: 14 amino acids. The V gene's germline CDR1 is SGHTA and CDR2 FQGNSA. Trimming removed 5 bases from V and 4 bases from J, with 13 bases in between. TCRdb reanalysed the reads using MiXCR and keeps one entry per CDR3 protein. Found here are around 200,000 distinct CDR3 sequences, approximately 17% of them singletons; the top ten hold roughly 24%. The chain carries TRBV7-2 and TRBJ2-3; possible D gene TRBD2, 5 bases. The sample consisted of CD8+ T cells from PBMCs. This receptor was obtained from a human donor in good health (CMV status not recorded). Some clones in this sample may be carry-over from other donors' samples. The CDR3 sequence is CASSPGLPPDTQYF. In DNA form, the CDR3 reads TGTGCCAGCAGCCCTGGACTCCCCCCAGATACGCAGTATTTT.